This T cell receptor (beta chain) was recorded in a study of CD4 T cells in relation to SARS-CoV-2 and coronaviruses. Overall study context: PBMCs were cultured with antigen for roughly nine days before TCR beta sequencing.

This clone has just a few counts. The antigen remains undetermined. The germline V gene encodes CDR1 SEHNR and CDR2 FQNEAQ (reference sequence). This CDR3 has 16 amino acids. V lost 6 bases to trimming and J lost 4 bases; unmatched junction nucleotides: 11. The unexposed donors gave CD4+ T cells in about 2010-2019, prior to COVID-19. The cells were cultured for about ten days before CD4+ T cells were isolated. Using immunoSEQ multiplex PCR, the repertoire was profiled, and TCRdb retains in-frame clones only, with some absent. The table lists under 25,000 clones, around 80% of them singletons. The sample taken for sequencing was CD4+ T cells from PBMCs, cultured in vitro. This chain joins TRBV7-9 and TRBJ1-3, with 8 bases aligning to TRBD1. The sequence derives from a human donor in good health. The CDR3 region is CASRPGGTNLGNTIYF. CDR3 nucleotide sequence: TGTGCCAGCAGGCCAGGGGGCACGAACCTCGGAAACACCATATATTTT. Full variable domain (rest looked up from reference TRBV7-9 and TRBJ1-3): DTGVSQNPRHKITKRGQNVTFRCDPISEHNRLYWYRQTLGQGPEFLTYFQNEAQLEKSRLLSDRFSAERPKGSFSTLEIQRTEQGDSAMYLCASRPGGTNLGNTIYFGEGSWLTVV.